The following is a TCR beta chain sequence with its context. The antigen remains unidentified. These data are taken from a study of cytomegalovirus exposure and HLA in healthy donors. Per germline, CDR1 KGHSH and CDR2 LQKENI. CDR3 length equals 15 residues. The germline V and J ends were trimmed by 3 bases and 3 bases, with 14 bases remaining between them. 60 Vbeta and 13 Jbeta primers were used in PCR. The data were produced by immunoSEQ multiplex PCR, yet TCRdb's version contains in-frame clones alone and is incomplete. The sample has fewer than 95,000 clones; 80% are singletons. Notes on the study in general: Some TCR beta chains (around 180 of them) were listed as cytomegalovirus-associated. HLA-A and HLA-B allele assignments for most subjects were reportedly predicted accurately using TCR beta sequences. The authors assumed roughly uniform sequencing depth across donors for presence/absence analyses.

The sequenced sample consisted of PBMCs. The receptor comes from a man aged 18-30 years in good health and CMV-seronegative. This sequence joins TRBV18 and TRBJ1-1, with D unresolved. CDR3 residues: CASSPPGMLDTEAFF. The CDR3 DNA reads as TGTGCCAGCTCACCGCCGGGGATGTTGGACACTGAAGCTTTCTTT. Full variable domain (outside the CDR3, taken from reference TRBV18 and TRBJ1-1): NAGVMQNPRHLVRRRGQEARLRCSPMKGHSHVYWYRQLPEEGLKFMVYLQKENIIDESGMPKERFSAEFPKEGPSILRIQQVVRGDSAAYFCASSPPGMLDTEAFFGQGTRLTVV.